The sequence of this T cell receptor beta chain was determined in a study of CD8 T cells in Susac syndrome. Germline V gene lookup returns CDR1 MDHEN and CDR2 SYDVKM. The CDR3 consists of 14 residues. Trimming removed 6 bases from V and 2 bases from J, with 13 bases in between. After extraction with the RNeasy kit, about 0.45 to 1 ug of the RNA was reverse transcribed using random hexamers. The authors amplified TCR beta CDR3 across 54 Vbeta and 13 Jbeta using immunoSEQ multiplex PCR. In TCRdb, the immunoSEQ multiplex PCR reads were re-called with MiXCR into one record per CDR3 protein. The table lists 210,000 or so distinct CDR3 sequences, 85% to 95% of them singletons. Concerning this clonotype: Its antigen is not known.

Study-wide results and limits: The study conceded that relatively few individuals underwent its TCR sequencing and HLA analysis. In Susac patients, clonal expansion was not detected in CD4+ cells.

Each Susac syndrome patient had definite or probable disease by recently defined criteria. The chain is built from TRBV28 and TRBJ2-5; D possibly matches TRBD1 or TRBD2 (5 bases each). Sequenced material: CD4+ T cells from PBMCs. This clonotype originated in a human donor with Susac syndrome. CDR3 sequence: CASRHGAEQETQYF. CDR3 nucleotide sequence: TGTGCCAGCAGGCACGGGGCGGAGCAAGAGACCCAGTACTTC.